The next 6 T cell receptor beta chains were all read from a single sample in a study of cytomegalovirus exposure and HLA in healthy donors. TCRdb's table, derived via immunoSEQ multiplex PCR, lists solely in-frame clones and lacks some. The sample shows 250,000 to 350,000 clones, roughly 86% of them seen only once. Sample: PBMCs. These receptors came from a young man in good health and CMV-seronegative.

The chain links TRBV6-5 to TRBJ1-1; D is uncertain. CDR1 and CDR2 (germline): MNHEY, SVGAGI. V lost 0 bases, J lost 6 bases, and 11 bases lay in between. The CDR3 extends over 14 amino acids. CDR3 amino acids: CASSYSLQAAEAFF. The DNA for the CDR3 is TGTGCCAGCAGTTACTCGTTGCAGGCCGCTGAAGCTTTCTTT.

The gene calls are TRBV11-2 and TRBJ2-1; 8 nucleotides match TRBD2. The CDR3 has 16 amino acids. Germline CDR1 and CDR2: SGHAT and FQNNGV. Trimming removed 5 bases from V and 0 bases from J; junction bases left unmatched: 6. The CDR3 reads CASSRDGGVSYNEQFF. The CDR3 nucleotides are TGTGCCAGCAGCCGAGACGGGGGGGTCTCCTACAATGAGCAGTTCTTC.

The chain links TRBV9 to TRBJ1-2; 8 bases fit TRBD1. This CDR3 region has 17 residues. Germline CDR1 SGDLS, CDR2 YYNGEE. V trimming: 0 bases; J trimming: 0 bases; junction bases outside the gene matches: 7. CDR3 sequence reads: CASSVGAGGQSNYGYTF. In DNA form, the CDR3 reads TGTGCCAGCAGCGTAGGGGCAGGGGGCCAATCTAACTATGGCTACACCTTC.

This chain uses TRBV29-1 with TRBJ1-2; 9 nucleotides match TRBD1. CDR1 SQVTM and CDR2 ANQGSEA come from the germline V gene. V dropped 4 bases and J dropped 3; count of bases not matched to a gene: 3. The CDR3 runs 13 residues. The CDR3 DNA reads TGCAGCGTTGCCGACAGGGGGGACTATGGCTACACCTTC. Translated: CSVADRGDYGYTF.

This sequence joins TRBV13 and TRBJ2-3; D ambiguous. V lost 5 bases and J lost 3, with 15 bases in between. Germline V gives CDR1 PRHDT, CDR2 FYEKMQ (reference sequence). This CDR3 region has 15 residues. The CDR3 reads CASSQVGPKTDTQYF. The CDR3, as DNA: TGTGCCAGCAGCCAGGTCGGCCCGAAGACAGATACGCAGTATTTT.

The J gene is TRBJ2-5, the V gene TRBV5-1; possibly TRBD2 for D (5 bases). The ends were cut back, 6 bases at V and 4 bases at J, with 13 bases in the middle. The length of the CDR3 is 13 residues. Looked up from germline, CDR1 is SGHRS and CDR2 is YFSETQ. CDR3 sequence reads: CASTREGTETQYF. The CDR3 nucleotides read TGCGCCAGCACCCGTGAGGGAACAGAGACCCAGTACTTC.